Below are 2 T cell receptor beta chains sequenced from a single sample in a study of T cell repertoires and HLA-DP antigens. Produced via immunoSEQ multiplex PCR; TCRdb's table is partial and in-frame only. Of fewer than 75,000 clones listed, 80% are singletons. No antigen has been identified for these receptors. The material sequenced was CD4+ T cells from PBMCs. The source is a man in his sixties in good health and CMV-seronegative.

This clone came up once. This chain uses TRBV5-1 with TRBJ2-3; D remains ambiguous. The germline V gene has CDR1 SGHRS and CDR2 YFSETQ. V lost 1 base, J lost 0 bases, and 9 bases lay in between. The length of the CDR3 is 15 residues. Here the CDR3 reads CASSLNVPSTDTQYF. The CDR3 nucleotides read TGCGCCAGCAGCTTGAATGTCCCGAGCACAGATACGCAGTATTTT.

The chain joins TRBV6-6 to TRBJ1-5; no clear D gene. Germline CDR1 MNHNY, CDR2 SVGAGI (reference sequence). Trimming took 7 bases from V and 5 from J, leaving 9 bases between them. CDR3 length: 12 residues. CDR3: CASNPGDQPQHF. The CDR3 DNA is TGTGCCAGCAACCCCGGGGATCAGCCCCAGCATTTT.